Below, 15 T cell receptor beta chains from the same sample are listed, as sequenced in a study of persistence of HIV-infected CD4 T cells (dated by TCRdb to about 2020). Their antigen targets remain unknown. The treatment or condition label here, explained by the study, means: suppressive antiretroviral therapy. Cells were stimulated with anti-CD3/anti-CD28 magnetic beads as a nonspecific positive control representing the CD4+ T cell repertoire. CD4+ T cells that responded were sorted based on upregulation of both CD40 ligand and CD69. TCRbeta repertoires were sequenced from genomic DNA with the immunoSEQ hsTCRB assay version 4 in survey mode. The table comes from immuneACCESS by way of TCRdb, which keeps in-frame sequences with V and J called. Part of the clones is missing from these tables; in studies checked, under half for an unresolved V gene and the rest for unknown reasons. The table for this sample lists approximately 44,000 clones; roughly 90% of them were counted only once. The ten largest clones add up to 1% of the sample.

The sample in question was CD4+ T cells sorted from PBMCs after approximately 19-hour stimulation, obtained from a patient who received antiretroviral therapy. In the paper's terms, the cell subset or site label means: CD40L+CD69+ CD4 T cells responding to anti-CD3/anti-CD28 beads, representing the overall repertoire. The receptors here all came from an adult man with HIV who was CMV-seropositive.

The V gene is TRBV7-8, the J gene TRBJ1-1; unclear D gene. Germline V gene lookup returns CDR1 SGHVS and CDR2 FQNEAQ. The V and J ends lost 6 bases and 1 base respectively, with 9 bases between them. CDR3 size: 13 residues. For the CDR3, the DNA is TGTGCCAGCAGACGTACGCCGAACACTGAAGCTTTCTTT. It specifies CASRRTPNTEAFF.

The J gene is TRBJ1-2, the V gene TRBV18, with TRBD1 as a possible D gene (6 bases). Trimming took off 2 bases at V and 10 bases at J, with 26 bases between the two ends. The germline gives CDR1 KGHSH, CDR2 LQKENI. This CDR3 is 17 amino acids long. CDR3 DNA sequence: TGTGCCAGCTCACCAGAGACATCGGGCGGGGGGCATCGTGACTACACCTTC. Protein product: CASSPETSGGGHRDYTF.

This clone was observed a single time. The chain combines TRBV27 with TRBJ2-2; possibly TRBD1 for D (5 bases). Germline V gene sequence: CDR1 MNHEY, CDR2 SMNVEV (reference sequence). Deletions cut 5 bases from V and 6 bases from J, with 25 bases between. The CDR3 length is 18 residues. CDR3 bases: TGTGCCAGCAGTCCACCCGCCACAGGTCTGGTAGGCGCCGGGGAGCTGTTTTTT. Encoded protein: CASSPPATGLVGAGELFF.

The chain joins TRBV28 to TRBJ1-5; 7 positions match TRBD1. V trimming: 6 bases; J trimming: 0 bases; junction bases outside the gene matches: 11. Germline CDR1 reads MDHEN; CDR2 reads SYDVKM. CDR3 size: 17 residues. The CDR3 DNA follows: TGTGCCAGCAGACCACTGGGAGGGGGCGGTAGCAATCAGCCCCAGCATTTT. This gives the protein CASRPLGGGGSNQPQHF. The entire variable domain, with the rest obtained from reference TRBV28 and TRBJ1-5, is as follows: DVKVTQSSRYLVKRTGEKVFLECVQDMDHENMFWYRQDPGLGLRLIYFSYDVKMKEKGDIPEGYSVSREKKERFSLILESASTNQTSMYLCASRPLGGGGSNQPQHFGDGTRLSIL.

The chain employs TRBV19 and TRBJ2-6; D is unresolved. CDR3 length: 17 residues. The V end was cut by 4 bases, the J end by 0 bases, with 13 bases between. Germline assignment: CDR1 LNHDA and CDR2 SQIVND (reference sequence). In DNA, the CDR3 is TGTGCCAGTAGTACTATGGACCGCAGCTCTGGGGCCAACGTCCTGACTTTC. Protein product: CASSTMDRSSGANVLTF.

The chain joins TRBV3-1 (or the pseudogene TRBV3-2) to TRBJ2-7, with D possibly being TRBD2 (5 bases). The CDR3 loop spans 13 amino acids. The germline gives CDR1 LGHDT, CDR2 YNNKEL (reference sequence). V lost 4 bases and J lost 5, with 12 bases in between. CDR3 sequence (DNA): TGTGCCAGCAGCCCAGCCAGCGGCCACGAGCAGTACTTC. The encoded protein is CASSPASGHEQYF.

This rearrangement joins TRBV11-2 to TRBJ1-4, with a possible D match to TRBD1 (5 bases). Germline V CDR1 and CDR2: SGHAT, FQNNGV. Trimming took off 3 bases at V and 0 bases at J, with 11 bases between the two ends. The CDR3 consists of 16 residues. CDR3 amino acids: CASSFGGLSTNEKLFF. The DNA for the CDR3 is TGTGCCAGCAGCTTCGGGGGACTCTCAACTAATGAAAAACTGTTTTTT.

The V call is TRBV24-1, the J call TRBJ2-3, with D unresolved. The ends were cut back, 5 bases at V and 6 bases at J, with 11 bases in the middle. The CDR3 contains 13 residues. Germline V gives CDR1 KGHDR, CDR2 SFDVKD. The CDR3 loop is CATSARLGDTQYF. CDR3 nucleotides: TGTGCCACCAGTGCACGCCTGGGGGATACGCAGTATTTT.

The rearrangement joins TRBV24-1 to TRBJ1-5, with 7 bases identical to TRBD1. This CDR3 has 15 amino acids. The V gene's germline CDR1 is KGHDR and CDR2 SFDVKD. V shed 3 bases, J shed 2 bases, and the junction held 3 bases outside the gene matches. The CDR3 region has the DNA TGTGCCACCAGTGATAGACAGGGCGGCAATCAGCCCCAGCATTTT. Translated, it gives CATSDRQGGNQPQHF.

This clone was detected only once. The CDR3 region has the DNA TGTGCCAGCAGCCAAGACAGGGTCTACGAGCAGTTCTTC. It specifies CASSQDRVYEQFF. The chain links TRBV6-6 to TRBJ2-1; 7 positions match TRBD1. V shed 6 bases, J shed 10 bases, and the junction held 9 bases outside the gene matches. CDR1 MNHNY and CDR2 SVGAGI come from the germline V gene (reference sequence). The CDR3 runs to 13 residues.

The J gene is TRBJ2-7, the V gene TRBV24-1, with 8 bases identical to TRBD1. The V segment lost 3 bases and the J segment 0 bases; nucleotides outside the gene matches: 3. Germline V gene sequence: CDR1 KGHDR, CDR2 SFDVKD. The CDR3 runs to 15 residues. The CDR3 DNA sequence: TGTGCCACCAGTGATAGTACAGGGGGCTCCTACGAGCAGTACTTC. Translating it yields CATSDSTGGSYEQYF.

The V call is TRBV19, the J call TRBJ1-5; D remains ambiguous. V lost 4 bases and J lost 4, with 8 bases in between. CDR3 length: 13 amino acids. Per the germline V gene, CDR1 is LNHDA and CDR2 is SQIVND (reference sequence). The DNA of the CDR3 is TGTGCCAGTAGTACGATGGGAAATCAGCCCCAGCATTTT. Translating it yields CASSTMGNQPQHF.

This chain joins TRBV6-6 and TRBJ1-2, with D hard to call. The V and J ends lost 2 bases and 3 bases respectively, with 13 bases between them. The CDR3 runs to 15 residues. Germline V lookup: CDR1 MNHNY, CDR2 SVGAGI (reference sequence). CDR3 amino acids: CASSYADRQHYGYTF. CDR3 DNA sequence: TGTGCCAGCAGTTACGCCGATCGGCAGCACTATGGCTACACCTTC.

Here the CDR3 reads CATSDNTGRPLGELFF. DNA of the CDR3: TGTGCCACCAGTGATAATACGGGGCGTCCTCTCGGGGAGCTGTTTTTT. This chain links TRBV24-1 with TRBJ2-2, with D perhaps TRBD1 or TRBD2 (5 bases each). This CDR3 contains 16 residues. V was cut by 3 bases and J by 7 bases, with 17 bases left in between. The germline V gene has CDR1 KGHDR and CDR2 SFDVKD.

The genes are TRBV27 and TRBJ2-1, with TRBD2 as a possible D gene (7 bases). The CDR3 length is 14 residues. V lost 6 bases and J 8 bases, leaving 17 bases between the germline ends. Germline loops: CDR1 MNHEY, CDR2 SMNVEV (reference sequence). CDR3: CASSVEGGEDEQFF. Written as DNA, the CDR3 is TGTGCCAGCAGCGTTGAGGGGGGGGAAGATGAGCAGTTCTTC.